These T cell receptor beta chains were read from a single sample in a study of neurological immune-mediated disorders. TCRdb independently ran MiXCR on the 5' RACE reads; one entry per CDR3 protein. The sample has about 55,000 distinct CDR3 sequences, 3% to 4% seen once. Sequencing was carried out using PBMCs. Every receptor here comes from a man between 60 and 75 years old with multiple sclerosis. Each CDR3 is given with its conserved first and last residue. The order of the fields is clone size, J gene, D gene, V gene, CDR3 protein, CDR3 DNA. A D gene is named only where the DNA matches it firmly. Clone size is shown for a subset of rows, as once, few, many or a class of expanded clone.

size: many; J: TRBJ1-2; D: -; V: TRBV15; CDR3: CATAPPGANYGYTF; DNA: TGTGCCACCGCCCCGCCGGGCGCTAACTATGGCTACACCTTC
size: -; J: TRBJ2-1; D: TRBD2; V: TRBV5-1; CDR3: CASSSQRGYNEQFF; DNA: TGCGCCAGCAGCTCCCAGCGGGGTTACAATGAGCAGTTCTTC
size: -; J: TRBJ1-1; D: TRBD1; V: TRBV2; CDR3: CASSERQGGRTEAFF; DNA: TGTGCCAGCAGTGAGAGACAGGGGGGGAGAACTGAAGCTTTCTTT
size: many; J: TRBJ2-2; D: -; V: TRBV9; CDR3: CASSAGPGELFF; DNA: TGTGCCAGCAGCGCCGGGCCCGGGGAGCTGTTTTTT
size: many; J: TRBJ2-7; D: -; V: TRBV5-6; CDR3: CASSFSPAPSYEQYF; DNA: TGTGCCAGCAGCTTCTCCCCAGCCCCCTCCTACGAGCAGTACTTC
size: many; J: TRBJ2-2; D: -; V: TRBV15; CDR3: CATSRRNTGELFF; DNA: TGTGCCACCAGCAGGAGAAACACCGGGGAGCTGTTTTTT
size: many; J: TRBJ1-1; D: -; V: TRBV20-1; CDR3: CSARVGTTPNTEAFF; DNA: TGCAGTGCTAGAGTCGGGACAACTCCGAACACTGAAGCTTTCTTT
size: many; J: TRBJ1-3; D: -; V: TRBV9; CDR3: CASSNGGGPGNTIYF; DNA: TGTGCCAGCAGCAATGGAGGCGGGCCTGGAAACACCATATATTTT
size: many; J: TRBJ1-3; D: -; V: TRBV20-1; CDR3: CSARDERSSGNTIYF; DNA: TGCAGTGCTAGAGATGAGAGAAGCTCTGGAAACACCATATATTTT
size: many; J: TRBJ2-7; D: -; V: TRBV24-1; CDR3: CATSGTGTYEQYF; DNA: TGTGCCACCAGTGGCACAGGGACCTACGAGCAGTACTTC
size: many; J: TRBJ2-2; D: TRBD1; V: TRBV5-6; CDR3: CASSLAGGAFGELFF; DNA: TGTGCCAGCAGCTTAGCAGGGGGCGCGTTCGGGGAGCTGTTTTTT
size: many; J: TRBJ1-1; D: -; V: TRBV20-1; CDR3: CSASGGVRAAEAFF; DNA: TGCAGTGCTAGCGGTGGAGTGAGGGCGGCTGAAGCTTTCTTT
size: many; J: TRBJ1-2; D: TRBD1; V: TRBV3-1; CDR3: CASSPSAGGRGYTF; DNA: TGTGCCAGCAGCCCATCGGCAGGGGGGCGAGGCTACACCTTC
size: many; J: TRBJ2-3; D: -; V: TRBV20-1; CDR3: CSARASSDTQYF; DNA: TGCAGTGCTAGAGCCTCATCGGATACGCAGTATTTT
size: many; J: TRBJ2-5; D: -; V: TRBV5-1; CDR3: CASSLWAAQETQYF; DNA: TGCGCCAGCAGCTTGTGGGCGGCCCAAGAGACCCAGTACTTC
size: many; J: TRBJ2-7; D: TRBD1; V: TRBV24-1; CDR3: CATSKGQGNYEQYF; DNA: TGTGCCACCAGCAAGGGACAGGGAAACTACGAGCAGTACTTC
size: many; J: TRBJ2-1; D: TRBD2; V: TRBV28; CDR3: CASFGTSGSRTTIFSKSEQFF; DNA: TGTGCCAGCTTCGGGACTAGCGGCTCCCGAACTACAATTTTTTCAAAGTCGGAGCAGTTCTTC
size: many; J: TRBJ1-5; D: -; V: TRBV20-1; CDR3: CSIKGGPQPQHF; DNA: TGCAGTATCAAGGGAGGGCCGCAGCCCCAGCATTTT
size: -; J: TRBJ1-2; D: -; V: TRBV10-3; CDR3: CSISESTTGKNLGGYTF; DNA: TGTTCCATCAGTGAGTCGACCACAGGAAAAAACCTGGGTGGCTACACCTTC
size: many; J: TRBJ2-3; D: -; V: TRBV20-1; CDR3: CSARERGTLPDTQYF; DNA: TGCAGTGCTAGAGAGAGGGGGACCCTCCCAGATACGCAGTATTTT
size: many; J: TRBJ2-1; D: -; V: TRBV27; CDR3: CASSLSWETHVNEQFF; DNA: TGTGCCAGCAGTTTAAGTTGGGAGACCCACGTCAATGAGCAGTTCTTC
size: many; J: TRBJ1-1; D: -; V: TRBV7-2; CDR3: CASSLRGQGTEAFF; DNA: TGTGCCAGCAGCTTGAGAGGGCAAGGCACTGAAGCTTTCTTT
size: medium-sized; J: TRBJ1-1; D: -; V: TRBV27; CDR3: CASSSSLWGAAEAFF; DNA: TGTGCCAGCAGTTCCTCCCTATGGGGTGCGGCTGAAGCTTTCTTT
size: many; J: TRBJ1-1; D: -; V: TRBV6-5; CDR3: CASSYGGSITEAFF; DNA: TGTGCCAGCAGTTACGGGGGAAGTATCACTGAAGCTTTCTTT
size: many; J: TRBJ2-2; D: -; V: TRBV29-1; CDR3: CSVVNTGELFF; DNA: TGCAGCGTTGTAAACACCGGGGAGCTGTTTTTT
size: -; J: TRBJ2-5; D: TRBD1; V: TRBV5-5; CDR3: CASSHPGQGAETQYF; DNA: TGTGCCAGCAGCCACCCCGGACAGGGCGCAGAGACCCAGTACTTC
size: many; J: TRBJ2-1; D: -; V: TRBV20-1; CDR3: CSARELGSYNEQFF; DNA: TGCAGTGCTAGGGAACTTGGCTCCTACAATGAGCAGTTCTTC
size: many; J: TRBJ2-1; D: TRBD2; V: TRBV5-1; CDR3: CASSPSGSPYNEQFF; DNA: TGCGCCAGCAGCCCGAGCGGGAGTCCGTACAATGAGCAGTTCTTC
size: many; J: TRBJ2-3; D: TRBD1; V: TRBV27; CDR3: CASSLGGRGRDTQYF; DNA: TGTGCCAGCAGTTTAGGCGGCAGGGGGCGGGATACGCAGTATTTT
size: few; J: TRBJ1-1; D: -; V: TRBV20-1; CDR3: CSARLPRAELTEAFF; DNA: TGCAGTGCACGCCTCCCCAGGGCCGAACTCACTGAAGCTTTCTTT
size: many; J: TRBJ1-1; D: -; V: TRBV7-9; CDR3: CASSLESGAGTEAFF; DNA: TGTGCCAGCAGCTTAGAATCAGGAGCGGGCACTGAAGCTTTCTTT
size: many; J: TRBJ2-1; D: TRBD1; V: TRBV6-1; CDR3: CASSEATGTANYNEQFF; DNA: TGTGCCAGCAGTGAAGCGACCGGGACAGCCAATTACAATGAGCAGTTCTTC
size: -; J: TRBJ1-1; D: -; V: TRBV20-1; CDR3: CSASKGGVGTEAFF; DNA: TGCAGTGCTAGTAAGGGAGGAGTGGGGACTGAAGCTTTCTTT
size: -; J: TRBJ2-5; D: -; V: TRBV10-2; CDR3: CASTWGFQETQYF; DNA: TGCGCCAGCACTTGGGGCTTCCAAGAGACCCAGTACTTC